The 27 T cell receptor beta chains given below trace back to one sample, sequenced in a study of CD8 T cells in Susac syndrome. When the RNA was reverse transcribed, random hexamers were used with an input of about 0.5 to 1 ug. One entry per CDR3 protein results from TCRdb running MiXCR on the immunoSEQ multiplex PCR reads. In the table there are approximately 100,000 distinct CDR3 sequences, 85% to 95% of which are singletons. Sequencing used CD8+ T cells from PBMCs. The receptors originated from a human donor in good health.

This chain uses TRBV3-1 with TRBJ1-1, with TRBD1 identical over 8 bases. Germline V gives CDR1 LGHDT, CDR2 YNNKEL (reference sequence). This CDR3 is 14 amino acids long. V lost 4 bases, J lost 1 base, and 2 bases stayed unmatched. CDR3 amino acids: CASSPTGENTEAFF. The CDR3 nucleotides are TGTGCCAGCAGCCCGACAGGGGAGAACACTGAAGCTTTCTTT.

This clonotype appeared a few times. The CDR3 DNA is TGTGCCAGCAGCCAAGCCGGGCCGGTTCGAGGCACTGAAGCTTTCTTT. Residues: CASSQAGPVRGTEAFF. The V call is TRBV3-1, the J call TRBJ1-1; D is undetermined. The CDR3 sequence is 16 residues long. The germline V and J ends were trimmed by 1 base and 4 bases, with 16 bases remaining between them. Germline CDR1 is LGHDT and CDR2 is YNNKEL (reference sequence).

DNA of the CDR3: TGTGCCAGCAGGCGAGGGGGGTCCACCAATGAGCAGTTCTTC. Translating gives CASRRGGSTNEQFF. The gene calls are TRBV6-2 or TRBV6-3 and TRBJ2-1; D tentatively reads TRBD1 or TRBD2 (6 bases each). Looked up from germline, CDR1 is MNHEY and CDR2 is SVGEGT. The length of the CDR3 is 14 residues. V shed 6 bases and J shed 6 bases, with 15 bases lying between them.

The CDR3 nucleotides are TGCAGTGCTAGACCCTATGGACAGGGCGACGCCGAGCAGTACTTC. Its protein product is CSARPYGQGDAEQYF. The chain is built from TRBV20-1 and TRBJ2-7, with 8 bases identical to TRBD1. The CDR3 totals 15 residues. V lost 2 bases and J lost 6; bases outside the gene matches: 12. Germline assignment: CDR1 DFQATT and CDR2 SNEGSKA (reference sequence).

This clonotype has only a few counts. The V gene is TRBV2, the J gene TRBJ2-7; D may correspond to TRBD1 or TRBD2 (5 bases each). Germline V gene data show CDR1 as SNHLY and CDR2 as FYNNEI. V was cut by 10 bases and J by 0 bases, with 10 bases left in between. The CDR3 loop spans 12 amino acids. The CDR3 spells CATLGGSYEQYF. DNA of the CDR3: TGTGCCACCCTTGGGGGCTCCTACGAGCAGTACTTC.

The chain joins TRBV4-3 to TRBJ1-2; tentative D call: TRBD1 (5 bases). The germline V gene encodes CDR1 LGHNA and CDR2 YSLEER. This CDR3 comprises 15 residues. V gave up 0 bases and J gave up 3 bases, with 11 bases separating them. The CDR3 region is CASSQESRGDYGYTF. CDR3 nucleotides: TGCGCCAGCAGCCAAGAATCTAGGGGCGACTATGGCTACACCTTC.

V is TRBV4-1 and J is TRBJ2-2; possible D gene TRBD1, 6 bases. The CDR3 is 15 residues long. CDR1 and CDR2 (germline): MGHRA, YSYEKL. Trimming stripped 0 bases from V and 4 bases from J, with 9 bases between. CDR3 region: CASSQEWTVTGELFF. CDR3 coding DNA: TGCGCCAGCAGCCAAGAGTGGACAGTCACCGGGGAGCTGTTTTTT.

DNA of the CDR3: TGTGCCAGTACCGTGGACAGGGTTCAGCCCCAGCATTTT. Translating gives CASTVDRVQPQHF. This chain links TRBV19 with TRBJ1-5, with TRBD1 matching 8 bases. There are 13 residues in the CDR3. CDR1 is LNHDA, CDR2 SQIVND, per germline (reference sequence). V lost 7 bases to trimming and J lost 6 bases; unmatched junction nucleotides: 5.

The sample holds a few counts of this clonotype. The V and J genes are TRBV6-2 or TRBV6-3 and TRBJ1-1, with 8 positions matching TRBD1. The CDR3 totals 12 residues. Looked up from germline, CDR1 is MNHEY and CDR2 is SVGEGT. V was pared by 5 bases and J by 5 bases, with 1 base of the junction left unmatched. This CDR3 is CASSRTGTEAFF. CDR3 nucleotide sequence: TGTGCCAGCAGTCGGACAGGGACTGAAGCTTTCTTT.

The chain employs TRBV6-2 or TRBV6-3 and TRBJ2-5, with D possibly being TRBD2 (6 bases). The CDR3 consists of 14 residues. Trimming stripped 6 bases from V and 5 bases from J, with 16 bases between. Germline V gives CDR1 MNHEY, CDR2 SVGEGT. The CDR3 sequence: CASRRDLLRETQYF. In DNA, the CDR3 is TGTGCCAGCAGGCGGGACCTCTTGAGGGAGACCCAGTACTTC.

The CDR3 spells CASKPGQSNTGELFF. The CDR3 nucleotides are TGTGCCAGCAAACCGGGACAATCGAACACCGGGGAGCTGTTTTTT. The chain links TRBV6-5 to TRBJ2-2; D perhaps matches TRBD1 (6 bases). V lost 7 bases to trimming and J lost 0 bases, with 12 bases between them. The germline V gene has CDR1 MNHEY and CDR2 SVGAGI. The CDR3 extends over 15 amino acids.

This clonotype was detected only a few times. V usage is TRBV20-1 and J usage is TRBJ1-2; 12 positions match TRBD1. This CDR3 contains 15 residues. CDR1 and CDR2 from the germline V gene are DFQATT and SNEGSKA (reference sequence). V lost 3 bases to trimming and J lost 3 bases; unmatched junction nucleotides: 5. The CDR3, as DNA: TGCAGTGCTAGGGGGACAGGGGGCGTCTACTATGGCTACACCTTC. This gives the protein CSARGTGGVYYGYTF.

The chain carries TRBV6-2 or TRBV6-3 and TRBJ1-1, with unresolved D. Trimming took off 7 bases at V and 8 bases at J, with 11 bases between the two ends. Per the germline V gene, CDR1 is MNHEY and CDR2 is SVGEGT. This CDR3 contains 11 residues. CDR3 loop: CASIRPAEAFF. CDR3 DNA: TGTGCCAGCATTCGACCCGCAGAAGCTTTCTTT.

DNA of the CDR3: TGTGCCAGCAGCCTTAGGAATCTCAGGGATCAGCCCCAGCATTTT. Encoded protein: CASSLRNLRDQPQHF. This chain connects TRBV5-6 to TRBJ1-5, with D maybe TRBD1 (5 bases). The germline CDR1 and CDR2 sequences are SGHDT and YYEEEE. CDR3 length: 15 residues. V dropped 4 bases and J dropped 5 bases, with 16 bases sitting between them. The complete variable domain, with remaining parts taken from reference TRBV5-6 and TRBJ1-5, reads DAGVTQSPTHLIKTRGQQVTLRCSPKSGHDTVSWYQQALGQGPQFIFQYYEEEERQRGNFPDRFSGHQFPNYSSELNVNALLLGDSALYLCASSLRNLRDQPQHFGDGTRLSIL.

This clonotype was detected only once. V gene TRBV12-3 or TRBV12-4 combines with J gene TRBJ1-1; 7 bases match TRBD1. This CDR3 has 13 residues. With V trimmed by 4 bases and J by 6 bases, 5 bases remained unmatched. The DNA for the CDR3 is TGTGCCAGCAGTTCTTACAGGGGCGCTGAAGCTTTCTTT. Translating it yields CASSSYRGAEAFF.

This chain uses TRBV20-1 with TRBJ2-1, with 7 positions matching TRBD1. The CDR3 has 14 residues. Germline V lookup: CDR1 DFQATT, CDR2 SNEGSKA (reference sequence). Here the CDR3 DNA reads TGCGAGCCAGAGGGCAGGGGGTCCTACAATGAGCAGTTCTTC. Protein: CEPEGRGSYNEQFF.

The rearrangement links TRBV14 to TRBJ2-2, with 8 bases that match TRBD1. J was trimmed by 4 bases and V by 0 bases; bases with no gene match: 10. The CDR3 covers 18 residues. Germline V gives CDR1 SGHDN, CDR2 FVKESK. The chain's CDR3 is CASSQDDVTGVSTGELFF. The CDR3 bases are TGTGCCAGCAGCCAAGATGACGTGACAGGGGTTTCCACCGGGGAGCTGTTTTTT.

This clonotype was picked up a small number of times. This chain joins TRBV6-4 and TRBJ2-3, with TRBD2 as a possible D gene (6 bases). The germline V gene has CDR1 MRHNA and CDR2 SNTAGT. The CDR3 spans 14 residues. V shed 2 bases and J shed 3 bases, with 9 bases lying between them. For the CDR3, the DNA is TGTGCCAGCAGTGACGGCGGGGAGACAGATACGCAGTATTTT. Its protein is CASSDGGETDTQYF.

The rearrangement links TRBV6-6 to TRBJ2-1; no firm D call. This CDR3 region has 12 residues. V gave up 6 bases and J gave up 7 bases, with 10 bases separating them. The germline CDR1 and CDR2 sequences are MNHNY and SVGAGI (reference sequence). The DNA for the CDR3 is TGTGCCAGCAGCCCAGGAAGGAATGAGCAGTTCTTC. Translated: CASSPGRNEQFF.

This chain uses TRBV5-1 with TRBJ2-7; no clear D. The CDR3 extends over 15 amino acids. CDR1 is SGHRS, CDR2 YFSETQ, per germline. V dropped 4 bases and J dropped 0 bases, with 14 bases sitting between them. The CDR3 region is CASSQTPGSSYEQYF. The CDR3 DNA reads TGCGCCAGCAGCCAAACCCCCGGATCCTCCTACGAGCAGTACTTC. Complete variable domain (other parts from reference TRBV5-1 and TRBJ2-7): KAGVTQTPRYLIKTRGQQVTLSCSPISGHRSVSWYQQTPGQGLQFLFEYFSETQRNKGNFPGRFSGRQFSNSRSEMNVSTLELGDSALYLCASSQTPGSSYEQYFGPGTRLTVT.

This rearrangement joins TRBV12-5 to TRBJ1-2; D might be TRBD1 (5 bases). Germline CDR1 and CDR2: LGHNT and FRNRAP. This CDR3 comprises 14 residues. Between the trimmed V and J ends, which lost 6 bases and 2 bases, there was a span of 13 bases. The CDR3 DNA sequence: TGTGCTAGTGGCGTAGGACGGACAAACTATGGCTACACCTTC. It is translated as CASGVGRTNYGYTF.

The chain uses TRBV10-3 and TRBJ1-4; 7 nucleotides line up with TRBD1. The length of the CDR3 is 14 residues. Germline V gene data show CDR1 as ENHRY and CDR2 as SYGVKD. J gave up 6 bases and V 0 bases, and 1 base lay outside the gene matches. The DNA of the CDR3 is TGTGCCATCAGTGAGTCTACAGGGGATGAAAAACTGTTTTTT. It yields the protein CAISESTGDEKLFF.

The genes are TRBV7-7 and TRBJ2-5; no clear D. The CDR3 is 15 residues long. Trimming took 5 bases from V and 5 from J, leaving 18 bases between them. Germline CDR1 and CDR2: SSHAT and FNYEAQ (reference sequence). CDR3 region: CASSPSRRDDETQYF. The CDR3 DNA reads TGTGCCAGCAGCCCAAGTCGCAGAGATGATGAGACCCAGTACTTC.

The V call is TRBV5-1, the J call TRBJ2-2; no reliable D call. Germline CDR1 is SGHRS and CDR2 is YFSETQ. Trimming removed 2 bases at V and 4 bases at J, with 9 bases between. The CDR3 length is 14 residues. CDR3 amino acids: CASSLSSTTGELFF. The DNA of the CDR3 is TGCGCCAGCAGCTTATCGTCCACCACCGGGGAGCTGTTTTTT.

The V call is TRBV30, the J call TRBJ1-5; D is uncertain. Germline V gene lookup returns CDR1 GTSNPN and CDR2 SVGIG (reference sequence). The CDR3 has 12 residues. V dropped 5 bases and J dropped 6 bases, with 11 bases sitting between them. The CDR3 region has the DNA TGTGCCTGGGCCCGAGCGGGTCAGCCCCAGCATTTT. Protein sequence: CAWARAGQPQHF. Full variable domain (outside the CDR3, taken from reference TRBV30 and TRBJ1-5): SQTIHQWPATLVQPVGSPLSLECTVEGTSNPNLYWYRQAAGRGLQLLFYSVGIGQISSEVPQNLSASRPQDRQFILSSKKLLLSDSGFYLCAWARAGQPQHFGDGTRLSIL.

The CDR3 sequence: CASSSPPVNTEAFF. CDR3 sequence (DNA): TGTGCCAGCAGTTCCCCCCCGGTGAACACTGAAGCTTTCTTT. V gene TRBV12-3 or TRBV12-4 combines with J gene TRBJ1-1; no clear D. Trimming stripped 4 bases from V and 0 bases from J, with 9 bases between. The CDR3 covers 14 residues.

The chain carries TRBV2 and TRBJ2-7, with D maybe TRBD1 (6 bases). The germline V gene encodes CDR1 SNHLY and CDR2 FYNNEI. There are 14 residues in the CDR3. V lost 2 bases, J lost 6 bases, and 14 bases lay in between. The chain's CDR3 is CASSELRGYLEQYF. CDR3 nucleotide sequence: TGTGCCAGCAGTGAATTAAGGGGGTACCTCGAGCAGTACTTC.